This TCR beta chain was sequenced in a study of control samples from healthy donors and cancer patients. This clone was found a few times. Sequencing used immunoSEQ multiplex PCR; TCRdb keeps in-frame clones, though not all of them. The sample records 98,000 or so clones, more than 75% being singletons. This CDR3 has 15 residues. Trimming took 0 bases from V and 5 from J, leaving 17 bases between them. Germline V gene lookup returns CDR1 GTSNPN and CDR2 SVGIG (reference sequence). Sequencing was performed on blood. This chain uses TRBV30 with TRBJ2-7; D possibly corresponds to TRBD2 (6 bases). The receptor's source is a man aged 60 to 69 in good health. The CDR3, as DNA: TGTGCCTGGAGTGTAGGAGGCAGGGAGGTTAACGAGCAGTACTTC. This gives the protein CAWSVGGREVNEQYF.